These T cell receptor beta chains were read from a single sample in a study of blood T cell repertoires in COVID-19. Measured with immunoSEQ multiplex PCR; TCRdb has only the in-frame clones, and not every one. Found here are about 110,000 clones, around 82% of them singletons; the top ten hold roughly 4.3%. Sequenced sample: peripheral blood. The origin of the receptors is a human donor in a cohort sampled during active COVID-19. Both conserved end residues are part of each CDR3.

>TRBV3-1/TRBV3-2
CASSQPDRGNYEQYF
>TRBV15
CATSRDRGQINQPQHF
>TRBV2
CASSDLGQPDTEAFF
>TRBV28
CASSRGGGLRNTEAFF
>TRBV6-5
CASSYGRTGNTEAFF
>TRBV2
CASSEGVAGKETQYF
>TRBV6-1
CASSEARDYFEKLFF
>TRBV4-3
CASSQAFRGGPDTQYF
>TRBV27
CASSLSYRGQYEQYF
>TRBV28
CASSLGTGPYGYTF
>TRBV2
CASAKQGSNQPQHF
>TRBV5-1
CASSGGMGQETQYF
>TRBV6-2/TRBV6-3
CASSYHRGLDTQYF
>TRBV28
CASLSGAPAYEQYF
>TRBV3-1/TRBV3-2
CASSPSTGGRYQPQHF
>TRBV28
CASINSGNTIYF
>TRBV7-2
CASKVQANTGELFF
>TRBV5-4
CASSLTPNSYNEQFF
>TRBV6-5
CASRGGHTEAFF
>TRBV30
CAWSVGLAGEETQYF
>TRBV18
CASSHQTANQPQHF
>TRBV18
CASCISVAGSTEAFF
>TRBV7-9
CASSSTSGLTDTQYF
>TRBV11-3
CASSLEFAGGVSGELFF
>TRBV27
CASSFLTGGTEAFF
>TRBV6-5
CASVSRSGNTIYF
>TRBV5-1
CASSWMTGGVNTEAFF
>TRBV28
CASSPGLAGSTDTQYF
>TRBV2
CASSSASFGGYTF
>TRBV5-1
CASSPGQAQLGSGYTF
>TRBV9
CASSADEGLRSIQYF
>TRBV7-8
CASSFGTENEKLFF
>TRBV18
CASSPFREVTEAFF
>TRBV7-8
CASSMDRVPGELFF
>TRBV7-2
CASSLVPSGGVNIQYF
>TRBV2
CASREGLAAIYSTDTQYF